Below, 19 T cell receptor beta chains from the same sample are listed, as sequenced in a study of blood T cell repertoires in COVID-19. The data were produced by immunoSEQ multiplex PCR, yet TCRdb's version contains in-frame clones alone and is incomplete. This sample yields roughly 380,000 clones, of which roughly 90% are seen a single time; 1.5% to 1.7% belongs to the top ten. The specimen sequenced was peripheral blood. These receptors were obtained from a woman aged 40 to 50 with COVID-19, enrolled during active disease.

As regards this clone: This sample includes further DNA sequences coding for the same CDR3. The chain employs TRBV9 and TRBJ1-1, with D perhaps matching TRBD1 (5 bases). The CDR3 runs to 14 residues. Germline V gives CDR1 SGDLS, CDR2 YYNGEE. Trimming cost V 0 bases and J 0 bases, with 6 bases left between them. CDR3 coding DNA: TGTGCCAGCAGCGTAGCAGGGATGAACACTGAAGCTTTCTTT. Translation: CASSVAGMNTEAFF.

The chain's CDR3 is CASSSMTGPLSTSGNTIYF. The CDR3 nucleotides are TGTGCCAGCTCATCAATGACAGGGCCCCTCTCAACCTCTGGAAACACCATATATTTT. The chain links TRBV18 to TRBJ1-3; the match to TRBD1 covers 7 bases. Germline values: CDR1 KGHSH, CDR2 LQKENI. The length of the CDR3 is 19 residues. With V trimmed by 5 bases and J by 0 bases, 16 bases remained unmatched.

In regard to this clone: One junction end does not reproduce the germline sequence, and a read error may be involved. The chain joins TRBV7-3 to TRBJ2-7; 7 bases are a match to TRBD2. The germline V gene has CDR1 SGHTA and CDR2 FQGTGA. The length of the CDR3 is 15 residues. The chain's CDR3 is CASRFRPGGSYEQYF. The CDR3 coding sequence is TGTGCCAGCCGCTTCCGGCCGGGAGGATCCTACGAGCAGTACTTC.

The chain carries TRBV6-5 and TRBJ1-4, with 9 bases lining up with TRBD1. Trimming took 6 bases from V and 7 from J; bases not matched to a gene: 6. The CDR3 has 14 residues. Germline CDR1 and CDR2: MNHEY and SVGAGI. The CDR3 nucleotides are TGTGCCAGCAGGGTTGGGACAGGGAGTGAAAAACTGTTTTTT. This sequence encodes CASRVGTGSEKLFF.

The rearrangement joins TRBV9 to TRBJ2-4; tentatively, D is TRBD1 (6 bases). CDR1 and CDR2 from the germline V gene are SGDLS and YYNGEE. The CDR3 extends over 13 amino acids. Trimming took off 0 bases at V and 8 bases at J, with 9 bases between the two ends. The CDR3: CASSVGPGDIQYF. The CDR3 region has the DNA TGTGCCAGCAGCGTAGGTCCAGGGGACATTCAGTACTTC.

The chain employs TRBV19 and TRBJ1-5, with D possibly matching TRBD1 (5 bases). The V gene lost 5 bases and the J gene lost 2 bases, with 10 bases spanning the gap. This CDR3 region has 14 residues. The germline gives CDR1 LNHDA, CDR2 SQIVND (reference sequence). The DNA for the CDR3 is TGTGCCAGTAGTGGCGGGGGTGGCAATCAGCCCCAGCATTTT. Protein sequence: CASSGGGGNQPQHF.

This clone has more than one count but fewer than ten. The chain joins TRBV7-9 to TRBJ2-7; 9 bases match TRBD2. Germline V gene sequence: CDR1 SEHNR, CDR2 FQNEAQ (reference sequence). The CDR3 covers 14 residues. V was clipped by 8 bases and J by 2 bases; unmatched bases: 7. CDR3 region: CASQGGLATYEQYF. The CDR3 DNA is TGTGCCAGCCAAGGGGGACTAGCCACCTACGAGCAGTACTTC.

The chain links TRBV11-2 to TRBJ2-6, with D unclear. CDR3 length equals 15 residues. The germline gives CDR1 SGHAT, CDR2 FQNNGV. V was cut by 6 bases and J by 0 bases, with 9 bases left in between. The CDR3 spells CASSPAGSGANVLTF. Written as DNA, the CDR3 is TGTGCCAGCAGTCCGGCAGGCTCTGGGGCCAACGTCCTGACTTTC.

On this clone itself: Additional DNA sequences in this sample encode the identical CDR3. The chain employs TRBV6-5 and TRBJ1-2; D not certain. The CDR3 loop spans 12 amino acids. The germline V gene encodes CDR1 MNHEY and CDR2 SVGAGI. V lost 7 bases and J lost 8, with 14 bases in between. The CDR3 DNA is TGTGCCAGCACTTTTACGGGTCTCGGCTACACCTTC. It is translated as CASTFTGLGYTF.

The CDR3 reads CAWSHTGSSTNEKLFF. The CDR3 DNA reads as TGTGCCTGGAGTCACACGGGGTCCTCGACTAATGAAAAACTGTTTTTT. The rearrangement links TRBV30 to TRBJ1-4; D remains ambiguous. The CDR3 loop spans 16 amino acids. Germline V CDR1 and CDR2: GTSNPN, SVGIG (reference sequence). Trimming took off 2 bases at V and 2 bases at J, with 15 bases between the two ends.

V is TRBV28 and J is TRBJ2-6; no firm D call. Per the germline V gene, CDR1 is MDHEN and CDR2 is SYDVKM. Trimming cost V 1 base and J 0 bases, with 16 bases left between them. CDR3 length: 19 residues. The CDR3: CASSLFGSPLSSGANVLTF. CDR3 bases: TGTGCCAGCAGTTTATTCGGGTCACCATTAAGCTCTGGGGCCAACGTCCTGACTTTC.

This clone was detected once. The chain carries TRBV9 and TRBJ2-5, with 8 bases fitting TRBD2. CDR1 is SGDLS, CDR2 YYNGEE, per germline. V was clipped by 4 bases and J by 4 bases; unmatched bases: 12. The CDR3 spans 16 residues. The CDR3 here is CASSPAGGRLGETQYF. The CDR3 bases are TGTGCCAGCAGCCCTGCGGGGGGAAGGCTGGGAGAGACCCAGTACTTC.

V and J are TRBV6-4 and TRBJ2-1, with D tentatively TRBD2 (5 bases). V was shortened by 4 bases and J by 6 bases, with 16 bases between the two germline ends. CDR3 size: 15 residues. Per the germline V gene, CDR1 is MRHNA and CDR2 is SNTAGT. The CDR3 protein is CASSAEGRVTNEQFF. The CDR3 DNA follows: TGTGCCAGCAGTGCCGAGGGTAGGGTAACCAATGAGCAGTTCTTC.

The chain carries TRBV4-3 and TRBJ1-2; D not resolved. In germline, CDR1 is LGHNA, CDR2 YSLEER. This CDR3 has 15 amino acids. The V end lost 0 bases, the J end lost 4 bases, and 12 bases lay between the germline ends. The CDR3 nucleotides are TGCGCCAGCAGCCAAGATCTGCACAGTAGCTATGGCTACACCTTC. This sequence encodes CASSQDLHSSYGYTF.

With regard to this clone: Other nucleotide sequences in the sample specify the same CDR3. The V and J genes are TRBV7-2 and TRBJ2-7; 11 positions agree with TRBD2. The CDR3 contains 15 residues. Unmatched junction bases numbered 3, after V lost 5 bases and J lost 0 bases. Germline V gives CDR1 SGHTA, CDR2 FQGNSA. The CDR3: CASSRTSGSSYEQYF. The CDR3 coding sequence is TGTGCCAGCAGCCGCACTAGCGGGAGCTCCTACGAGCAGTACTTC.

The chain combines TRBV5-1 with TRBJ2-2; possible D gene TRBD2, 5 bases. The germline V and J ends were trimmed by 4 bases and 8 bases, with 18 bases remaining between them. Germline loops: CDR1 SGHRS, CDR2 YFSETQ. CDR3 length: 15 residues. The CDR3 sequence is CASSPLGRIAGELFF. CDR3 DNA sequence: TGCGCCAGCAGCCCGCTTGGCCGTATAGCGGGGGAGCTGTTTTTT.

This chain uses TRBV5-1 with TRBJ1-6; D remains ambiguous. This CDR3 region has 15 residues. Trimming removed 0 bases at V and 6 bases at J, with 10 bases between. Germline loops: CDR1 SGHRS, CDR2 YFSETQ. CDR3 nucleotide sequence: TGCGCCAGCAGCTTGGCGTTCGCGGGTAATTCACCCCTCCACTTT. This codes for CASSLAFAGNSPLHF.

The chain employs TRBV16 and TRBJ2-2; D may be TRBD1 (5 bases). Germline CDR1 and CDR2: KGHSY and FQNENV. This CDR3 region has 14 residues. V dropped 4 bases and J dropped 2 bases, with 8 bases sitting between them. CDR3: CASSRTGNTGELFF. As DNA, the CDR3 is TGTGCCAGCAGCCGAACAGGAAACACCGGGGAGCTGTTTTTT.

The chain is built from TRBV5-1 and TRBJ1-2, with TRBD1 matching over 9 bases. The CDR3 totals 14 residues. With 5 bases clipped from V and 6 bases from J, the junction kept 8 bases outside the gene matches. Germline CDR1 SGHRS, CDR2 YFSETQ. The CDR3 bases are TGCGCCAGCAGACCGGGGACAGGGAGGGATGGCTACACCTTC. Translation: CASRPGTGRDGYTF.